This note documents a single T cell receptor (beta chain) sequence. The sample belongs to a study of control samples from healthy donors and cancer patients. The ends lost 0 bases at V and 4 bases at J; junction bases unmatched: 3. Looked up from germline, CDR1 is SGHNT and CDR2 is YYREEE (reference sequence). The length of the CDR3 is 14 residues. The repertoire was sequenced with immunoSEQ multiplex PCR; TCRdb's copy has only in-frame clones and lacks some. The sample carries 350,000 to 450,000 clones, over 75% recorded once. The sample consisted of PBMCs. This sequence was found in a man aged 35 to 55 with head and neck cancer. The gene calls are TRBV5-4 and TRBJ1-1; TRBD1 matches 7 bases. The CDR3 here is CASSLAGGGTEAFF. The CDR3 nucleotides are TGTGCCAGCAGCTTGGCAGGGGGGGGCACTGAAGCTTTCTTT.